These 2 T cell receptor beta chains were all obtained from the same sample, sequenced in a study of regulatory T cells in long-lasting Graves disease. Time point of the sample: persistent/refractory GD, antithyroid drugs over 5 years with positive TRAb. The TCR library was made from RNA that had been extracted from PBMCs in TRIzol. The TCR beta library used iRepertoire HTBI primers with Arm-PCR amplification of CDR3. Each CDR3 protein gets one entry after TCRdb re-called the multiplex PCR reads with MiXCR. The table records about 470,000 distinct CDR3 sequences, less than 25% of them present only once. The sample in question was peripheral blood mononuclear cells (PBMCs), obtained when the disease was refractory, from a patient treated with antithyroid drugs. These receptors all stem from a female donor with Graves disease.

This clonotype was seen repeatedly, ten times or more. This chain connects TRBV30 to TRBJ1-1; 8 bases match TRBD1. The germline gives CDR1 GTSNPN, CDR2 SVGIG (reference sequence). V dropped 0 bases and J dropped 2; count of bases not matched to a gene: 5. The CDR3 spans 15 residues. The CDR3 nucleotides are TGTGCCTGGAGTGTACGTCAGGGGGCAAACACTGAAGCTTTCTTT. Protein sequence: CAWSVRQGANTEAFF.

This chain uses TRBV7-2 with TRBJ2-1; D is undetermined. The CDR3 covers 14 residues. V lost 5 bases and J lost 3, with 11 bases in between. Germline assignment: CDR1 SGHTA and CDR2 FQGNSA. The CDR3: CASSRLELYNEQFF. Here the CDR3 DNA reads TGTGCCAGCAGCCGTCTCGAACTCTACAATGAGCAGTTCTTC.